The entry that follows covers one T cell receptor (beta chain) sequence. This sample stems from a study of T cell changes during pregnancy in multiple sclerosis. TCRdb's copy holds only in-frame clones and misses some; the assay was immunoSEQ multiplex PCR. The profile shows tens of thousands of clones, around 92% of them singletons. Germline CDR1 SGHNT, CDR2 YENEEA. The CDR3 contains 12 residues. V shed 4 bases and J shed 5 bases, with 8 bases lying between them. The sequence derives from a female donor with multiple sclerosis, enrolled in a pregnancy study. The V and J genes are TRBV11-3 and TRBJ1-1, with D unresolved. The input for sequencing was CD4+ T cells from peripheral blood mononuclear cells, taken in the third trimester of pregnancy. CDR3 DNA sequence: TGTGCCAGCAGCTCGAGAGGGACTGAAGCTTTCTTT. Its protein product is CASSSRGTEAFF.